The 27 T cell receptor beta chains listed next were all sequenced from one sample in a study of post-analysis software for immune sequencing data. Study observations and caveats: Compared with controls, patients had more of roughly 5 TRBV segments, including TRBV5-6, TRBV5-1 and TRBV20-1.

Every TCR beta cDNA library bore unique molecular identifiers. Each CDR3 protein is one row after TCRdb ran MiXCR on the PCR reads. The repertoire includes roughly 730,000 distinct CDR3 sequences, about 27% of them detected once, and 0.56% sits in the top ten. Their recognized antigens are unknown. The sequenced material came from blood. The receptors stem from a girl aged 10 to 17 with multiple sclerosis.

The gene calls are TRBV5-1 and TRBJ2-3, with TRBD2 matching 13 bases. The CDR3 has 16 amino acids. CDR1 and CDR2 (germline): SGHRS, YFSETQ. V shed 1 base and J 5 bases; nucleotides not matched to a gene: 4. The CDR3: CASSLQLAGGQDTQYF. For the CDR3, the DNA is TGCGCCAGCAGCTTGCAACTAGCGGGGGGGCAAGATACGCAGTATTTT.

This clonotype was counted between two and nine times. The CDR3 loop is CASSSTQTGAQETQYF. DNA of the CDR3: TGTGCCAGCAGTTCGACGCAGACAGGGGCACAGGAGACCCAGTACTTC. The chain is built from TRBV6-5 and TRBJ2-7, with TRBD1 matching 8 bases. The J call may be mistaken, given a closer DNA end match to TRBJ2-5. The CDR3 consists of 16 residues. In germline, CDR1 is MNHEY, CDR2 SVGAGI.

The chain joins TRBV7-9 to TRBJ2-6; TRBD1 matches at 9 bases. CDR1 is SEHNR and CDR2 is FQNEAQ in the germline V gene (reference sequence). The CDR3 covers 14 residues. V trimming: 5 bases; J trimming: 9 bases; junction bases outside the gene matches: 5. The CDR3 here is CASSLGGQGNVLTF. Written as DNA, the CDR3 is TGTGCCAGCAGCCTAGGGGGACAGGGCAACGTCCTGACTTTC.

The chain couples TRBV12-3 or TRBV12-4 to TRBJ2-5; no reliable D call. The CDR3 runs 12 residues. The ends were cut back, 8 bases at V and 5 bases at J, with 12 bases in the middle. This chain's CDR3 is CASQRTGETQYF. CDR3 in DNA: TGTGCCAGCCAGCGTACTGGGGAGACCCAGTACTTC.

The chain carries TRBV6-2 or TRBV6-3 and TRBJ2-1; TRBD1 matches 8 bases. This CDR3 is built from 15 residues. CDR1 MNHEY and CDR2 SVGEGT come from the germline V gene. The ends lost 5 bases at V and 1 base at J; junction bases unmatched: 4. CDR3 residues: CASSRGQASYNEQFF. The CDR3 region has the DNA TGTGCCAGCAGTAGGGGACAGGCGTCCTACAATGAGCAGTTCTTC.

This clonotype was seen more than once but under ten times. This sequence joins TRBV4-1 and TRBJ1-2, with D unresolved. Germline V gene data show CDR1 as MGHRA and CDR2 as YSYEKL. The CDR3 has 15 residues. V was clipped by 0 bases and J by 3 bases, with 11 bases between them. The CDR3 region is CASSQDNRPYYGYTF. The CDR3 nucleotides are TGCGCCAGCAGCCAAGATAACAGACCCTACTATGGCTACACCTTC.

This clonotype was counted at least ten times. The chain has TRBV7-2 and TRBJ2-5; possibly TRBD1 or TRBD2 for D (6 bases each). The CDR3 has 15 amino acids. V was shortened by 5 bases and J by 4 bases, with 17 bases between the two germline ends. CDR1 and CDR2 (germline): SGHTA, FQGNSA. CDR3 amino acids: CASSVHGGGGETQYF. As DNA, the CDR3 is TGTGCCAGCAGCGTACACGGGGGCGGCGGAGAGACCCAGTACTTC. The full variable domain, completed using reference TRBV7-2 and TRBJ2-5, is GAGVSQSPSNKVTEKGKDVELRCDPISGHTALYWYRQSLGQGLEFLIYFQGNSAPDKSGLPSDRFSAERTGGSVSTLTIQRTQQEDSAVYLCASSVHGGGGETQYFGPGTRLLVL.

The table lists this clonotype with a few counts. This chain connects TRBV6-2 or TRBV6-3 to TRBJ1-5; maybe TRBD1 (5 bases). This CDR3 comprises 16 residues. Trimming removed 6 bases at V and 2 bases at J, with 17 bases between. Germline assignment: CDR1 MNHEY and CDR2 SVGEGT. The CDR3, as DNA: TGTGCCAGCAGGCGCGCTGGGGCCGGGGGCAATCAGCCCCAGCATTTT. This codes for CASRRAGAGGNQPQHF.

This clonotype was found a few times. This rearrangement joins TRBV20-1 to TRBJ2-7, with D unresolved. TRBJ2-5 matches the DNA end more closely, so the J call is doubtful. The germline gives CDR1 DFQATT, CDR2 SNEGSKA (reference sequence). CDR3 size: 13 residues. DNA of the CDR3: TGCAGTGCCCCCACGGCCCTTATGGAGACCCAGTACTTC. It specifies CSAPTALMETQYF.

The chain links TRBV7-2 to TRBJ1-5, with D maybe TRBD1 (5 bases). Germline CDR1 SGHTA, CDR2 FQGNSA. The CDR3 is 15 amino acids. V was trimmed by 5 bases and J by 4 bases, leaving 15 bases between them. In nucleotides, the CDR3 is TGTGCCAGCAGCCCCCAATCGGGGGGGAATCAGCCCCAGCATTTT. Translated: CASSPQSGGNQPQHF. The full variable domain, rest sourced from reference TRBV7-2 and TRBJ1-5, is GAGVSQSPSNKVTEKGKDVELRCDPISGHTALYWYRQSLGQGLEFLIYFQGNSAPDKSGLPSDRFSAERTGGSVSTLTIQRTQQEDSAVYLCASSPQSGGNQPQHFGDGTRLSIL.

About this clonotype itself: Being one base from a much bigger clone, this may be a read error. It is likely a read error, because the conserved phenylalanine at the end of the CDR3 is missing. The rearrangement links TRBV29-1 to TRBJ2-1; possibly TRBD2 for D (5 bases). Germline values: CDR1 SQVTM, CDR2 ANQGSEA. The V end was cut by 5 bases, the J end by 0 bases, with 8 bases between. This CDR3 contains 13 residues. Written as DNA, the CDR3 is TGCAGCGTTTCTGGGAGCTCCTACAATGAGCAGTTCTGC. This sequence encodes CSVSGSSYNEQFC.

Regarding this clonotype: Since no conserved phenylalanine or tryptophan closes the CDR3, a read error is the likely cause. J is TRBJ2-3 and V is TRBV7-2; 10 bases line up with TRBD2. V gave up 6 bases and J gave up 2 bases; unmatched junction bases: 14. Germline V gene sequence: CDR1 SGHTA, CDR2 FQGNSA. This CDR3 region has 18 residues. The CDR3 DNA reads as TGTGCCAGCAGGGCCACAGCGGGGGGGCTGGATACCACAGATACGCAGTATGTT. This translates into CASRATAGGLDTTDTQYV.

This clonotype was counted at least ten times. This chain joins TRBV12-3 or TRBV12-4 and TRBJ1-2, with D perhaps matching TRBD1 (5 bases). The CDR3 length is 14 residues. Trimming removed 5 bases from V and 4 bases from J, with 14 bases in between. CDR3 sequence reads: CASSRGTGVYGYTF. The CDR3 region has the DNA TGTGCCAGCAGTCGGGGAACAGGCGTCTATGGCTACACCTTC.

The chain recombines TRBV27 with TRBJ2-7; a possible D gene is TRBD2 (5 bases). CDR3 length equals 14 residues. Germline-derived CDR1 and CDR2 are MNHEY and SMNVEV (reference sequence). Trimming took 4 bases from V and 4 from J, leaving 14 bases between them. CDR3 sequence: CASSSRTPSYEQYF. In nucleotides, the CDR3 is TGTGCCAGCAGTTCTCGGACTCCGTCATACGAGCAGTACTTC.

This clonotype was found a few times. The chain combines TRBV7-9 with TRBJ2-3; TRBD2 matches at 8 bases. The CDR3 totals 15 residues. The germline CDR1 and CDR2 sequences are SEHNR and FQNEAQ (reference sequence). J gave up 5 bases and V 5 bases, and 9 bases lay outside the gene matches. In DNA form, the CDR3 reads TGTGCCAGCAGCCCCCCGGCGGGGGGCCGAGATACGCAGTATTTT. It is translated as CASSPPAGGRDTQYF.

This clonotype occurred a few times. This sequence joins TRBV6-6 and TRBJ2-1, with TRBD2 matching over 10 bases. After removal of 7 bases from V and 7 bases from J, the junction contained 10 bases not matched to a gene. From germline, CDR1 is MNHNY and CDR2 SVGAGI (reference sequence). CDR3 length equals 15 residues. CDR3: CASTGPGAGGNEQFF. CDR3 DNA: TGTGCCAGCACCGGCCCCGGAGCGGGAGGGAATGAGCAGTTCTTC.

As regards this clonotype: A much larger clone lies one base from this, so it may be a read error. The rearrangement links TRBV11-1 to TRBJ2-6, with D possibly TRBD1 on 5 matching bases. The CDR3 is 14 residues long. Germline CDR1 and CDR2: SGHAT and FQDESV (reference sequence). The CDR3 DNA follows: TGTGCCAGCAGTCCCCGGTCTGGGGCCAACATCCTGACTTTC. Translated, it gives CASSPRSGANILTF.

This clonotype was observed a handful of times. The chain couples TRBV13 to TRBJ2-3, with unresolved D. The length of the CDR3 is 15 residues. The germline gives CDR1 PRHDT, CDR2 FYEKMQ (reference sequence). Trimming took off 1 base at V and 0 bases at J, with 8 bases between the two ends. Here the CDR3 DNA reads TGTGCCAGCAGCTTAGAAACTCCTAGCACAGATACGCAGTATTTT. It translates to CASSLETPSTDTQYF.

This sequence joins TRBV4-2 and TRBJ2-1; 13 bases map to TRBD2. CDR1 is LGHNA, CDR2 YNFKEQ, per germline. Trimming at V came to 1 base and at J to 5 bases, leaving 5 bases not matched to a gene. The CDR3 spans 17 residues. The CDR3 protein is CASSQATGTSGNNEQFF. CDR3 coding DNA: TGTGCCAGCAGCCAAGCAACAGGGACTAGCGGGAACAATGAGCAGTTCTTC.

This CDR3 is CASSQVVDTSTDTQYF. The CDR3 region has the DNA TGCGCCAGCAGCCAAGTGGTCGACACTAGCACAGATACGCAGTATTTT. This chain joins TRBV4-1 and TRBJ2-3; D is unclear. Germline V gene sequence: CDR1 MGHRA, CDR2 YSYEKL. The CDR3 spans 16 residues. V dropped 1 base and J dropped 0 bases, with 11 bases sitting between them.

This clonotype was observed a few times. The chain couples TRBV29-1 to TRBJ2-3, with D perhaps TRBD1 (5 bases). The germline V gene encodes CDR1 SQVTM and CDR2 ANQGSEA. The V and J ends lost 5 bases and 1 base respectively, with 13 bases between them. This CDR3 is 14 amino acids long. The CDR3 DNA sequence: TGCAGCGTTAGGAAAACAGGCGGCACAGATACGCAGTATTTT. This translates into CSVRKTGGTDTQYF.

This chain uses TRBV3-1 with TRBJ2-3; no clear D. Deletions cut 0 bases from V and 1 base from J, with 14 bases between. Germline V gives CDR1 LGHDT, CDR2 YNNKEL (reference sequence). The CDR3 runs to 17 residues. This CDR3 reads CASSQEFAQRGTDTQYF. The CDR3 DNA follows: TGTGCCAGCAGCCAAGAGTTTGCTCAACGGGGCACAGATACGCAGTATTTT.

The table lists this clonotype with a few counts. The chain couples TRBV14 to TRBJ1-2; 8 bases agree with TRBD1. The CDR3 loop spans 12 amino acids. With 3 bases clipped from V and 7 bases from J, the junction kept 1 base outside the gene matches. Per the germline V gene, CDR1 is SGHDN and CDR2 is FVKESK. DNA of the CDR3: TGTGCCAGCAGCCAGGACAGGGTTGGCTACACCTTC. It codes for CASSQDRVGYTF.

With respect to this clonotype: At one end the junction does not follow the germline gene, possibly because of a read error. CDR3 nucleotides: TGCAGCGTTGAAGATGGCGCCTCCTCCTGCAATGAGCAGTTCTTC. It encodes CSVEDGASSCNEQFF. The gene calls are TRBV29-1 and TRBJ2-1; D ambiguous. Germline V CDR1 and CDR2: SQVTM, ANQGSEA. The CDR3 loop spans 15 amino acids.

This clonotype was detected a few times. This rearrangement joins TRBV29-1 to TRBJ2-7; no reliable D call. CDR1 is SQVTM and CDR2 is ANQGSEA in the germline V gene. The CDR3 consists of 13 residues. Deletions cut 1 base from V and 0 bases from J, with 7 bases between. Written as DNA, the CDR3 is TGCAGCGTTGAAGTACCTAGCTCCTACGAGCAGTACTTC. Its protein is CSVEVPSSYEQYF.

The genes are TRBV4-3 and TRBJ1-1; no clear D gene. There are 14 residues in the CDR3. V was pared by 0 bases and J by 11 bases, with 16 bases between. CDR1 is LGHNA, CDR2 YSLEER, per germline. For the CDR3, the DNA is TGCGCCAGCAGCCAAGATTTTGGTGGTGGCTGGGCTTTCTTT. The encoded protein is CASSQDFGGGWAFF.

This clonotype has just a few counts. The chain uses TRBV4-3 and TRBJ2-1; D call uncertain. The CDR3 sequence is 15 residues long. From germline, CDR1 is LGHNA and CDR2 YSLEER. V was shortened by 1 base and J by 8 bases, with 15 bases between the two germline ends. The CDR3 sequence: CASSQVLRKPDEQFF. The CDR3 DNA reads TGCGCCAGCAGCCAAGTCTTACGAAAGCCAGATGAGCAGTTCTTC.